This T cell receptor beta chain appears in the sequencing data of a study of cytomegalovirus exposure and HLA in healthy donors. Overall study results and limits: The study labeled fewer than 200 TCR beta chains cytomegalovirus-associated. CMV antigen specificity was confirmed in vitro for three CMV-associated chains. Many donors shared some public TCRs, even though most TCR sequences were rare.

From germline, CDR1 is MNHEY and CDR2 SVGAGI. The CDR3 totals 13 residues. With 11 bases clipped from V and 8 bases from J, the junction kept 7 bases outside the gene matches. This table comes from immunoSEQ multiplex PCR, and its TCRdb copy is limited to in-frame clones, with some not included. The sample has 150,000 to 200,000 clones, 87% seen once; the top ten hold approximately 1.5%. This clone was counted once. The antigen remains undetermined. This clonotype was obtained from a woman aged 25 to 45 in good health and CMV-seronegative. Sequencing was carried out using PBMCs. The chain carries TRBV6-5 and TRBJ2-1, with TRBD2 matching 12 bases. The DNA of the CDR3 is TGTGCCGTCCTCCTAGCGGGGGGGCATGAGCAGTTCTTC. Translation gives CAVLLAGGHEQFF.